This TCR beta chain is drawn from a study of vaccination and CD4 T cells after COVID-19. Study background: The peptides that stimulated the cells were overlapping spike peptides from SARS-CoV-2, HCoV-NL63, HCoV-OC43 and HCoV-229E. As a positive control, some control cultures were given a CEFX pool, while others were given an HIV-1 Nef pool or no peptide.

Sample treatment: roughly 10-day PBMC culture with coronavirus spike peptide pools or control peptides (ViraFEST assay). Worth noting for this clonotype: No antigen is known for it.

Sequenced with the Oncomine TCR Beta short-read assay was DNA taken from cultured CD4+ T cells. TCRdb re-called the PCR reads with MiXCR, one entry per CDR3 protein. The sample includes approximately 14,000 distinct CDR3 sequences, roughly 37% of them seen just once. The germline gives CDR1 GTSNPN, CDR2 SVGIG (reference sequence). Trimming removed 4 bases from V and 4 bases from J; junction bases left unmatched: 5. The CDR3 is 13 residues long. This TCR derives from a human donor who had recovered from COVID-19. This rearrangement joins TRBV30 to TRBJ1-2; 8 bases map to TRBD1. Sequencing was carried out using CD4+ T cells from blood, cultured in vitro. CDR3 sequence reads: CAWTRDRPYGYTF. The CDR3 bases are TGTGCCTGGACGAGGGACAGGCCCTATGGCTACACCTTC.